The 14 T cell receptor beta chains below all came from one sample that was sequenced in a study of blood T cell repertoires in COVID-19. Data came from immunoSEQ multiplex PCR; TCRdb stores just in-frame clones and leaves some out. Altogether more than 250,000 clones are present, around 87% being singletons, with the ten largest covering 1%. Sequencing was done on a sample of peripheral blood. Receptor source: a man aged 50 to 59 with active or convalescent COVID-19.

The rearrangement joins TRBV5-1 to TRBJ2-3; D is ambiguous. The CDR3 sequence is 14 residues long. The V gene's germline CDR1 is SGHRS and CDR2 YFSETQ. Trimming pared 2 bases from V and 1 base from J, leaving 8 bases between. CDR3 loop: CASSLPSGTDTQYF. For the CDR3, the DNA is TGCGCCAGCAGCTTACCTTCGGGCACAGATACGCAGTATTTT.

The genes are TRBV5-1 and TRBJ2-7; possible D gene TRBD1, 6 bases. Germline CDR1 is SGHRS and CDR2 is YFSETQ. The CDR3 has 14 amino acids. V lost 4 bases and J 1 base, leaving 12 bases between the germline ends. CDR3 DNA sequence: TGCGCCAGCAGCCTGACAGGCCTATCCTACGAGCAGTACTTC. Protein product: CASSLTGLSYEQYF.

The chain recombines TRBV27 with TRBJ2-5; TRBD2 matches 9 bases. V dropped 0 bases and J dropped 2; count of bases not matched to a gene: 4. Germline CDR1 reads MNHEY; CDR2 reads SMNVEV (reference sequence). The CDR3 runs 16 residues. The DNA of the CDR3 is TGTGCCAGCAGTTTATCGCTAGCGGGACTACAAGAGACCCAGTACTTC. It codes for CASSLSLAGLQETQYF.

This clone was recorded once. The rearrangement links TRBV19 to TRBJ1-1, with D possibly matching TRBD1 (5 bases). V was pared by 10 bases and J by 1 base, with 16 bases between. This CDR3 region has 14 residues. CDR1 is LNHDA and CDR2 is SQIVND in the germline V gene (reference sequence). The CDR3 nucleotides are TGTGCCACTGGTCCGACAGCGACGAACACTGAAGCTTTCTTT. Translation gives CATGPTATNTEAFF.

This clone was seen a handful of times. V gene TRBV7-2 combines with J gene TRBJ2-7; 8 bases map to TRBD2. The CDR3 has 15 residues. Trimming at V came to 5 bases and at J to 3 bases, leaving 9 bases not matched to a gene. CDR1 SGHTA and CDR2 FQGNSA come from the germline V gene. DNA for the CDR3: TGTGCCAGCAGCGAGGGGACTAGGAACTTCTACGAGCAGTACTTC. This encodes CASSEGTRNFYEQYF.

The V and J genes are TRBV7-3 and TRBJ2-1, with a weak D call TRBD1 (6 bases). CDR1 SGHTA and CDR2 FQGTGA come from the germline V gene. The CDR3 has 18 residues. V lost 5 bases to trimming and J lost 0 bases, with 20 bases between them. CDR3 coding DNA: TGTGCCAGCAGCGATCAAAAGGGGGTCGTGAGCTCCTACAATGAGCAGTTCTTC. This encodes CASSDQKGVVSSYNEQFF.

This clone was counted only a few times. V gene TRBV28 combines with J gene TRBJ2-5; TRBD2 matches at 8 bases. Germline CDR1 reads MDHEN; CDR2 reads SYDVKM. The CDR3 is 18 amino acids. The trim removed 5 bases at V and 0 bases at J, leaving 14 bases unmatched. In nucleotides, the CDR3 is TGTGCCAGCAGTCCCATCGGGGGGACTAGGGGAGACCAAGAGACCCAGTACTTC. This encodes CASSPIGGTRGDQETQYF.

V gene TRBV3-1 (or the pseudogene TRBV3-2) combines with J gene TRBJ2-2; 10 bases align to TRBD1. Per germline, CDR1 LGHDT and CDR2 YNNKEL (reference sequence). V was clipped by 7 bases and J by 3 bases; unmatched bases: 5. The CDR3 loop spans 15 amino acids. CDR3 in DNA: TGTGCCAGCATCGACAGGGGGCAGGACACCGGGGAGCTGTTTTTT. As protein: CASIDRGQDTGELFF.

The chain uses TRBV6-5 and TRBJ2-7; the match to TRBD1 covers 7 bases. V dropped 5 bases and J dropped 2; count of bases not matched to a gene: 9. Germline CDR1 reads MNHEY; CDR2 reads SVGAGI. CDR3 length: 15 amino acids. The CDR3 nucleotides are TGTGCCAGCAGTCGAACAGGGGTCGACCCCTACGAGCAGTACTTC. It specifies CASSRTGVDPYEQYF.

In this sample, this clone turned up a few times. The chain carries TRBV28 and TRBJ1-1; 10 nucleotides align to TRBD1. The CDR3 sequence is 16 residues long. Per germline, CDR1 MDHEN and CDR2 SYDVKM. V lost 10 bases to trimming and J lost 0 bases; unmatched junction nucleotides: 11. The CDR3 region is CATLLQTGGLNTEAFF. The DNA of the CDR3 is TGTGCCACCTTACTCCAGACAGGGGGCCTGAACACTGAAGCTTTCTTT.

The CDR3 region is CASSPYGATEAFF. For the CDR3, the DNA is TGCGCCAGCAGCCCTTATGGGGCCACTGAAGCTTTCTTT. The chain uses TRBV5-1 and TRBJ1-1, with D maybe TRBD1 (5 bases). V gave up 4 bases and J gave up 4 bases, with 11 bases separating them. The CDR3 loop spans 13 amino acids. CDR1 is SGHRS and CDR2 is YFSETQ in the germline V gene.

For the CDR3, the DNA is TGCAGTGCTACTAGGGGTACTGAAGCTTTCTTT. It codes for CSATRGTEAFF. The V call is TRBV20-1, the J call TRBJ1-1, with D tentatively TRBD1 (5 bases). In germline, CDR1 is DFQATT, CDR2 SNEGSKA (reference sequence). There are 11 residues in the CDR3. Trimming took off 4 bases at V and 5 bases at J, with 8 bases between the two ends.

A few counts support this clone. The genes are TRBV19 and TRBJ2-1, with a possible D match to TRBD1 (6 bases). Germline loops: CDR1 LNHDA, CDR2 SQIVND (reference sequence). The length of the CDR3 is 14 residues. Between the trimmed V and J ends, which lost 4 bases and 1 base, there was a span of 8 bases. Here the CDR3 DNA reads TGTGCCAGTAGTAAGAGGGGGTCCTACAATGAGCAGTTCTTC. It translates to CASSKRGSYNEQFF.

A word on this clone: A read error may be the cause here, since a much bigger clone is one base away. The chain recombines TRBV9 with TRBJ1-1; maybe TRBD1 (5 bases). Trimming pared 0 bases from V and 4 bases from J, leaving 7 bases between. This CDR3 comprises 13 residues. Germline CDR1 and CDR2: SGDLS and YYNGEE. CDR3: CASSVGQTTEAFF. The CDR3 region has the DNA TGTGCCAGCAGCGTAGGACAGACCACTGAAGCTTTCTTT.